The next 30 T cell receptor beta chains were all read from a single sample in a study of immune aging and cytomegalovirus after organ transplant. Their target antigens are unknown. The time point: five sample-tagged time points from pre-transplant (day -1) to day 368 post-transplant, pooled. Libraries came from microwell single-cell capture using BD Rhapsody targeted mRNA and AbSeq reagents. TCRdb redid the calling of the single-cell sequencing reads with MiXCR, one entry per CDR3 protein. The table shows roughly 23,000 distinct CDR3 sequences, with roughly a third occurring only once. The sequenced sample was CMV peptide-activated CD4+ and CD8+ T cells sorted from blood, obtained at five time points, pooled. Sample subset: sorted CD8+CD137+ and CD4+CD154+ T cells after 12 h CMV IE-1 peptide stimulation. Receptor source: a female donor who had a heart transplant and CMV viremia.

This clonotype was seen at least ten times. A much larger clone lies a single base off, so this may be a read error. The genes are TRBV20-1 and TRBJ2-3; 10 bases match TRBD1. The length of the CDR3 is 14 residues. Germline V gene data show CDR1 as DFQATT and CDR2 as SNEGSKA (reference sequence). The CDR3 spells CSGESGTGDDTQYF. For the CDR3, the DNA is TGCAGCGGAGAGTCCGGGACAGGGGATGATACGCAGTATTTT.

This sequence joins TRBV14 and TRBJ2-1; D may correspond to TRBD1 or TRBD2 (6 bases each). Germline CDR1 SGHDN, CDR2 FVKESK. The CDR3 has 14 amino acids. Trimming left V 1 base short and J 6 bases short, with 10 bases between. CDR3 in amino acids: CASSQARGGNEQFF. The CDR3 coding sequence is TGTGCCAGCAGCCAAGCCAGGGGAGGCAATGAGCAGTTCTTC.

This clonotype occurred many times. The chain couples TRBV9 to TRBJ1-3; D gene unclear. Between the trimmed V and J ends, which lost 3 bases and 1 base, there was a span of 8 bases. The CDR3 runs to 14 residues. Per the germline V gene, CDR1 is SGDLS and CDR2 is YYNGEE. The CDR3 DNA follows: TGTGCCAGCAGCGACCACGGTTCTGGAAACACCATATATTTT. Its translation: CASSDHGSGNTIYF.

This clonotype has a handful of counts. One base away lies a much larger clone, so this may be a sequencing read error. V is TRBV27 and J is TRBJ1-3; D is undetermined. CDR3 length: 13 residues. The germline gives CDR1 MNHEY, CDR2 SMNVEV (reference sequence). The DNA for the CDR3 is TGTGCCAGCAGTTTCCGCTCTGGAAACACCATGTATTTT. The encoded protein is CASSFRSGNTMYF.

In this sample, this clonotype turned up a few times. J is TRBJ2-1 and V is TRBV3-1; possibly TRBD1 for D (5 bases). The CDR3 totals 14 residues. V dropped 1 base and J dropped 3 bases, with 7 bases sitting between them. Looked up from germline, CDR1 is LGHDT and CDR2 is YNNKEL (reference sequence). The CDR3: CASSQGGLYNEQFF. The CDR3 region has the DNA TGTGCCAGCAGCCAAGGGGGCCTCTACAATGAGCAGTTCTTC.

The CDR3 spells CASSFQTSGEEQYF. The DNA of the CDR3 is TGTGCCAGCAGCTTTCAGACTAGCGGGGAGGAGCAGTACTTC. V usage is TRBV7-2 and J usage is TRBJ2-7, with 11 bases identical to TRBD2. The V and J ends lost 3 bases and 7 bases, in that order; junction bases with no gene match: 5. CDR3 size: 14 residues. CDR1 is SGHTA and CDR2 is FQGNSA in the germline V gene.

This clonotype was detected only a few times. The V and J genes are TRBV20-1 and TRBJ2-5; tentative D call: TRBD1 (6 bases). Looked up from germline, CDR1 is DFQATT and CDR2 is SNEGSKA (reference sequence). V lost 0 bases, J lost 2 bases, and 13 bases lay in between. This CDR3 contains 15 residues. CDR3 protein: CSARDVRGIQETQYF. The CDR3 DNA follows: TGCAGTGCTAGAGATGTCAGGGGTATTCAAGAGACCCAGTACTTC.

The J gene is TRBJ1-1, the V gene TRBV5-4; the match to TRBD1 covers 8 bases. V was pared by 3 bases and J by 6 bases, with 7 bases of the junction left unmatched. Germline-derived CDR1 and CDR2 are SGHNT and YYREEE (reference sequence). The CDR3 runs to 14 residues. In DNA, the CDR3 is TGTGCCAGCAGCTGGGGACAGGCAGGTTCTGAAGCTTTCTTT. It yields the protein CASSWGQAGSEAFF.

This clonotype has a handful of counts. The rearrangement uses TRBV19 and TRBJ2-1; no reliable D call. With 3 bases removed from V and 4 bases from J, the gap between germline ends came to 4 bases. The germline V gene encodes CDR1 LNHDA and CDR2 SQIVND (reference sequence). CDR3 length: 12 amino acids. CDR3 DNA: TGTGCCAGTAGTATGCCTTACAATGAGCAGTTCTTC. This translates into CASSMPYNEQFF.

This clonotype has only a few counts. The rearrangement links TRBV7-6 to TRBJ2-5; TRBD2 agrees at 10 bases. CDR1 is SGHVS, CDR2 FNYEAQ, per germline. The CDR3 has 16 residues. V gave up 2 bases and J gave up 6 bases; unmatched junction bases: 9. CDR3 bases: TGTGCCAGCAGCTTATCTAGCGGGAGTGGTATGAAGACCCAGTACTTC. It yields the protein CASSLSSGSGMKTQYF.

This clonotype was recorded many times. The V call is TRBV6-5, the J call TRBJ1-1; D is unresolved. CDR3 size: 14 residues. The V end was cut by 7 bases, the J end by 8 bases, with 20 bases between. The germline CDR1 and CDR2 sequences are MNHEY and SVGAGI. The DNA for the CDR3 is TGTGCCAGCACCAAAGATGGGCGGGGAGGGGAAGCTTTCTTT. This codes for CASTKDGRGGEAFF.

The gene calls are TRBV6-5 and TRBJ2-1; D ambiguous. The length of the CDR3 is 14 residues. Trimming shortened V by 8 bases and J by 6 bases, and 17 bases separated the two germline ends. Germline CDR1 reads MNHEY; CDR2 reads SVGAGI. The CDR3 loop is CASGPQIRRNEQFF. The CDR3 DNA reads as TGTGCCAGCGGCCCACAAATAAGGCGCAATGAGCAGTTCTTC.

The CDR3: CASSRGQGAVGELFF. Here the CDR3 DNA reads TGTGCCAGCAGTCGGGGACAGGGAGCGGTCGGGGAGCTGTTTTTT. The rearrangement links TRBV28 to TRBJ2-2, with 9 bases fitting TRBD1. V was pared by 5 bases and J by 7 bases, with 8 bases of the junction left unmatched. The CDR3 is 15 residues long. Germline V gene data show CDR1 as MDHEN and CDR2 as SYDVKM.

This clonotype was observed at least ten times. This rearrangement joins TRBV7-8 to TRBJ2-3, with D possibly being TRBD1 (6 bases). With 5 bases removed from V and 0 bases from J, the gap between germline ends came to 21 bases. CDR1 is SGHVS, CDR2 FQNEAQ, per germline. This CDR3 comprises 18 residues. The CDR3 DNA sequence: TGTGCCAGCAGCACCGAGCCTTACAGGGCGTTTAGCACAGATACGCAGTATTTT. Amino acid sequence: CASSTEPYRAFSTDTQYF.

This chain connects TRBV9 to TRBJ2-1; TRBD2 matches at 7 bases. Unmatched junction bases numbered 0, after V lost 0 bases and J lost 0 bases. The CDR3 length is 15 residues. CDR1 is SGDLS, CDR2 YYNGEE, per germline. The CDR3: CASSVGTSSYNEQFF. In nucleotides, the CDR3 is TGTGCCAGCAGCGTAGGGACTAGCTCCTACAATGAGCAGTTCTTC. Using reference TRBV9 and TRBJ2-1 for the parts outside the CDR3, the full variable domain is DSGVTQTPKHLITATGQRVTLRCSPRSGDLSVYWYQQSLDQGLQFLIQYYNGEERAKGNILERFSAQQFPDLHSELNLSSLELGDSALYFCASSVGTSSYNEQFFGPGTRLTVL.

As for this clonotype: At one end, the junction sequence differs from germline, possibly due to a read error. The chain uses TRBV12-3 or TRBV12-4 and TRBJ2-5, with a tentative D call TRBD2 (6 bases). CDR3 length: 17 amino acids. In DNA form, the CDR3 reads TGTGCCGGCAGTTTAACTCTAGCGTGGTGGGACCAAGAGACCCAGTACTTC. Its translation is CAGSLTLAWWDQETQYF.

The CDR3 coding sequence is TGTGCCACCAGTGATCCCCGAGGGGGCGCCTCTGGGGCCAACGTCCTGACTTTC. Amino acid sequence: CATSDPRGGASGANVLTF. The chain combines TRBV24-1 with TRBJ2-6; TRBD1 matches at 7 bases. This CDR3 has 18 amino acids. Germline CDR1 and CDR2: KGHDR and SFDVKD. J was trimmed by 0 bases and V by 3 bases; bases with no gene match: 7.

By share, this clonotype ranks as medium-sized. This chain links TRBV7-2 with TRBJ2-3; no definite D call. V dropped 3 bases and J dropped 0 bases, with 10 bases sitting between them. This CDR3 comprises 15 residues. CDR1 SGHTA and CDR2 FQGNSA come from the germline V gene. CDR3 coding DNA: TGTGCCAGCAGCTTGTCCCTGGACAGCACAGATACGCAGTATTTT. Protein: CASSLSLDSTDTQYF.

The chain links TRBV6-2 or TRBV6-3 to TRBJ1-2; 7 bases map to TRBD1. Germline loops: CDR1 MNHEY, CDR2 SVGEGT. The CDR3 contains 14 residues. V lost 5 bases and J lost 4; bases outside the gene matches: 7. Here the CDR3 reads CASSDGTVFYGYTF. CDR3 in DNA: TGTGCCAGCAGTGACGGGACAGTTTTCTATGGCTACACCTTC.

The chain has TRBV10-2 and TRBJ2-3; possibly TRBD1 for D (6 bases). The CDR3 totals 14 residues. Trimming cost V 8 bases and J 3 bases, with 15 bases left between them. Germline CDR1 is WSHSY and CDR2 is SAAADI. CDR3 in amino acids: CASLQGLLTDTQYF. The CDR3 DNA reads TGCGCCAGCCTCCAGGGGCTTTTGACAGATACGCAGTATTTT.

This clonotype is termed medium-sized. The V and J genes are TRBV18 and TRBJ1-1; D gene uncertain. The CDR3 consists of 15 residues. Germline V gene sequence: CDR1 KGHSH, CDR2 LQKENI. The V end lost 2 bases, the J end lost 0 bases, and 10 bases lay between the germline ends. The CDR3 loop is CASSPDQKMNTEAFF. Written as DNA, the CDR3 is TGTGCCAGCTCACCAGACCAGAAAATGAACACTGAAGCTTTCTTT.

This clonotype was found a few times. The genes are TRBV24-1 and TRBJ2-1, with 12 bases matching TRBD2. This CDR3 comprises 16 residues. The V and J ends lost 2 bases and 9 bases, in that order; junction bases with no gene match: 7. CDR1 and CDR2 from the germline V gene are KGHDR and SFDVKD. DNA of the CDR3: TGTGCCACCAGTGATTCTGCGACTAGCGGGAGAACTGAGCAGTTCTTC. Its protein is CATSDSATSGRTEQFF.

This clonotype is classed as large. The CDR3 nucleotides are TGTGCCAGCAGTTGGGGTACTGAAGCTTTCTTT. Protein: CASSWGTEAFF. The rearrangement links TRBV6-6 to TRBJ1-1; D remains ambiguous. V dropped 4 bases and J dropped 5 bases, with 5 bases sitting between them. The CDR3 is 11 amino acids. In germline, CDR1 is MNHNY, CDR2 SVGAGI (reference sequence).

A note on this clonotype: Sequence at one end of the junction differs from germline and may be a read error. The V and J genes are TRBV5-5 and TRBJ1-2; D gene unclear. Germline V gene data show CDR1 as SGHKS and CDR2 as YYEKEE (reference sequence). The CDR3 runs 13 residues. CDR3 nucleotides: TGTGCCAGCACCCGTGGTCCGGGATATGGCTACGCCTTC. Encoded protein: CASTRGPGYGYAF.

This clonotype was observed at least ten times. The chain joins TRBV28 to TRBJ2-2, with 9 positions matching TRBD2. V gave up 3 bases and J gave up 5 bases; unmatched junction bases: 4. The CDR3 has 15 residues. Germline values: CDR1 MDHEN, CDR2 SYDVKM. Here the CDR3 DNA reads TGTGCCAGCAGTTTTCGGCTAGCGGGAACCGGGGAGCTGTTTTTT. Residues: CASSFRLAGTGELFF.

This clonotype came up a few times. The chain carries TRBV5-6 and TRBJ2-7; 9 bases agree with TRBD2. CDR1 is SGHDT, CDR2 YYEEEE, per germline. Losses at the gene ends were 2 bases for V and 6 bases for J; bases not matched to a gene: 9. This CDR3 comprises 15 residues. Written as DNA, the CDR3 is TGTGCCAGCAGCTTTAGGTCTAGCGGGAAAACCGAGCAGTACTTC. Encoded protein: CASSFRSSGKTEQYF.

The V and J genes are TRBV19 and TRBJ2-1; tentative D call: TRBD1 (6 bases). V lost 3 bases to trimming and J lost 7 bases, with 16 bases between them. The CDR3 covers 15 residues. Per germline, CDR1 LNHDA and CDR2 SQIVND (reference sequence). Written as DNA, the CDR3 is TGTGCCAGTAGTATTCCAATAGGGGGTGGGAATGAGCAGTTCTTC. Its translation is CASSIPIGGGNEQFF.

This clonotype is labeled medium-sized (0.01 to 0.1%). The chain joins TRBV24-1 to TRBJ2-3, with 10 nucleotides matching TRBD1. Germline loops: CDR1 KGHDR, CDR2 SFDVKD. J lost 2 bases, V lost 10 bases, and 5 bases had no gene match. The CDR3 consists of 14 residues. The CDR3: CATSDRGLTDTQYF. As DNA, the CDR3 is TGTGCCACTTCAGACAGGGGGCTCACAGATACGCAGTATTTT.

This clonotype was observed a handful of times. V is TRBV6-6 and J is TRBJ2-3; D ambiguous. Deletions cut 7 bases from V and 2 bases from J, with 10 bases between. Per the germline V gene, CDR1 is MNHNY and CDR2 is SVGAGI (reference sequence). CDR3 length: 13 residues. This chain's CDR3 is CASIHQLTDTQYF. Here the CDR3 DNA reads TGTGCCAGCATACATCAACTCACAGATACGCAGTATTTT.

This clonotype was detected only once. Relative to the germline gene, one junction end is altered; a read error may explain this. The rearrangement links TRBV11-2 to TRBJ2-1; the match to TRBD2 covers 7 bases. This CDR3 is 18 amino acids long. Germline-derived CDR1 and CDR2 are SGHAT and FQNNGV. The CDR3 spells CAGSLVGPGLPIYNEQFF. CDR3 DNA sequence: TGTGCCGGCAGCTTAGTGGGACCGGGACTACCGATTTACAATGAGCAGTTCTTC.